These T cell receptor beta chains were read from a single sample in a study of T and B cells in COVID-19 patients. Using its own MiXCR run on the multiplex PCR reads, TCRdb lists one record per CDR3 protein. The repertoire holds 5,400 or so distinct CDR3 sequences, with 25% to 30% as singletons. Sequenced: blood. Source of these receptors: a human donor with active COVID-19. Both conserved end residues are part of each CDR3. D genes are given only for firm matches. The size entry is marked missing in some rows and otherwise reads once, few, many or a size class.

>medium-sized|TRBJ2-7|TRBV13|.
TGTGCCAGCAGCTTGGGGTCGTACGAGCAGTACTTC
CASSLGSYEQYF
>.|TRBJ1-6|TRBV6-1|.
TGTGCCAGCAGTCCCGGCCGGACTAGCGGGGGGAATTCACCCCTCCACTTT
CASSPGRTSGGNSPLHF
>.|TRBJ2-7|TRBV27|TRBD2
TGTGCCAGCAGTGTCTATGCTCATTGGGTGGCCGACTCCTATAGCGGGAGGGCCGCCTACGAGCAGTACTTC
CASSVYAHWVADSYSGRAAYEQYF
>few|TRBJ2-2|TRBV5-1|.
TGCGCCAGCAGCTTAGAACAGGGTACCGGGGAGCTGTTTTTT
CASSLEQGTGELFF
>few|TRBJ1-2|TRBV6-5|.
TGTGCCAGTCGGACGGACCAGAACTATGGCTACACCTTC
CASRTDQNYGYTF
>large|TRBJ2-3|TRBV19|TRBD2
TGTGCCAGTAGGCCAGAGGGAGCGGGGGCCCCAGATACGCAGTATTTT
CASRPEGAGAPDTQYF
>.|TRBJ1-2|TRBV12-3/TRBV12-4|.
TGTGCCAGCAGTTCCCAGAGGGGCTATGGCTACACCTTC
CASSSQRGYGYTF
>once|TRBJ2-2|TRBV6-5|.
TGTGCCAGCAGGCGAAGGGGGGCAGTCACCGGGGAGCTGTTTTTT
CASRRRGAVTGELFF
>.|TRBJ2-2|TRBV5-1|TRBD2
TGCGCCAGCAGCTACCCGACTAGCGGGGGCCTCTTAGGAACCGGGGAGCTGTTTTTT
CASSYPTSGGLLGTGELFF
>medium-sized|TRBJ1-1|TRBV30|.
TGTGCCTGGAGTGTGGTCCAGGGAAACACTGAAGCTTTCTTT
CAWSVVQGNTEAFF
>.|TRBJ1-1|TRBV10-3|TRBD1
TGTGCCATCAGTGGAAGGACAGGGGGCGTATTTGAAGCTTTCTTT
CAISGRTGGVFEAFF
>few|TRBJ1-1|TRBV12-3/TRBV12-4|.
TGTGCCAGCAGTTCAGGACAGACTGAAGCTTTCTTT
CASSSGQTEAFF
>few|TRBJ2-3|TRBV20-1|TRBD2
TGCAGTGCTACGGGACTAGCGGGTTCAGGCACAGATACGCAGTATTTT
CSATGLAGSGTDTQYF
>.|TRBJ2-2|TRBV7-2|.
TGTGCCAGCAGCTTCGGGACTACCGGGGAGCTGTTTTTT
CASSFGTTGELFF
>.|TRBJ2-7|TRBV12-3/TRBV12-4|.
TGTGCCAGCAGCAGGAACAGGGCCTACGAGCAGTACTTC
CASSRNRAYEQYF
>few|TRBJ2-5|TRBV12-3/TRBV12-4|.
TGTGCCAGCGTATGGGGCTCGGACAGTTTAGGAAGAGAGACCCAGTACTTC
CASVWGSDSLGRETQYF
>medium-sized|TRBJ1-1|TRBV12-3/TRBV12-4|.
TGTGCCAGCAGTTTAGACCAGAACACTGAAGCTTTCTTT
CASSLDQNTEAFF
>.|TRBJ1-2|TRBV7-9|.
TGTGCCAGCAGCTTAACCGGGGCGGGCTATGGCTACACCTTC
CASSLTGAGYGYTF
>large|TRBJ1-2|TRBV5-5|TRBD1
TGTGCCAGCAGCTACTCAGGGGGCCTTGGCTACACCTTC
CASSYSGGLGYTF
>.|TRBJ1-3|TRBV15|TRBD1
TGTGCCACCAGCGTGGGGGACAGGGGTTCTGGAAACACCATATATTTT
CATSVGDRGSGNTIYF
>.|TRBJ1-5|TRBV5-6|.
TGTGCCAGCAGCTTGGTGGGGGGGAGCAATCAGCCCCAGCATTTT
CASSLVGGSNQPQHF
>medium-sized|TRBJ1-4|TRBV18|TRBD1
TGTGCCAGCTCAGGACAGGGTCCAACTAATGAAAAACTGTTTTTT
CASSGQGPTNEKLFF
>few|TRBJ1-4|TRBV12-3/TRBV12-4|.
TGTGCCAGCAGCCAAGAATGGGGGCTGGGGCTGTTTTTT
CASSQEWGLGLFF
>medium-sized|TRBJ2-3|TRBV18|TRBD2
TGTGCCAGCTCACCGGGGCTAGCGGGGGTGTTGGGCACAGATACGCAGTATTTT
CASSPGLAGVLGTDTQYF
>.|TRBJ2-1|TRBV19|TRBD2
TGTGCCAGTAGTAGGGCGGGGGGCTCCTACAATGAGCAGTTCTTC
CASSRAGGSYNEQFF
>few|TRBJ1-3|TRBV12-3/TRBV12-4|.
TGTGCCAGCAGTTTAGCGGGGGCCTCCGGAAACACCATATATTTT
CASSLAGASGNTIYF
>medium-sized|TRBJ1-1|TRBV29-1|.
TGCAGCGTTGAAGGGTGGAGGCAGGGAAGAATGGGCACTGAAGCTTTCTTT
CSVEGWRQGRMGTEAFF
>few|TRBJ2-7|TRBV5-1|TRBD1
TGCGCCAGCAGCTTGAGACAGGGAATTAACGAGCAGTACTTC
CASSLRQGINEQYF
>medium-sized|TRBJ2-7|TRBV6-2/TRBV6-3|.
TGTGCCAGCAGTAAGGACTCCTACGAGCAGTACTTC
CASSKDSYEQYF
>medium-sized|TRBJ2-3|TRBV18|TRBD2
TGTGCCAGCTCATCACGACTAGCGGACCTCACAGATACGCAGTATTTT
CASSSRLADLTDTQYF
>.|TRBJ2-7|TRBV12-3/TRBV12-4|.
TGTGCCAGCAGTTTTCAGGTCCAGTTTTCCCACGAGCAGTACTTC
CASSFQVQFSHEQYF
>.|TRBJ1-4|TRBV19|TRBD1
TGTGCCAGTAGCGAAGGGACAGGGGATGAAAAACTGTTTTTT
CASSEGTGDEKLFF
>medium-sized|TRBJ2-3|TRBV12-3/TRBV12-4|.
TGTGCCAGCAGCCTCAGGGGAGGACGGGATACGCAGTATTTT
CASSLRGGRDTQYF
>.|TRBJ2-3|TRBV7-3|TRBD1
TGTGCCAGCAGCGTAGGGCACAGGGGAATCGCAGATACGCAGTATTTT
CASSVGHRGIADTQYF
>medium-sized|TRBJ2-1|TRBV6-5|.
TGTGCCAGCAGGACTATCACCGGACGCCTCGTAGGTGAGCAGTTCTTC
CASRTITGRLVGEQFF
>medium-sized|TRBJ1-4|TRBV5-6|.
TGTGCCAGCAGCTTGGTCAGGGGCACTAATGAAAAACTGTTTTTT
CASSLVRGTNEKLFF
>medium-sized|TRBJ2-3|TRBV15|.
TGTGCCACCAGCAGAGATTGGGATACGCAGTATTTT
CATSRDWDTQYF
>.|TRBJ2-5|TRBV5-5|.
TGCGCCAGCAGCCAAGATCGGGGGACTGGGGAGACCCAGTACTTC
CASSQDRGTGETQYF
>.|TRBJ2-3|TRBV7-2|.
TGTGCCAGCAGCTTAAGGGGGGGGGCCGGAGATACGCAGTATTTT
CASSLRGGAGDTQYF
>few|TRBJ1-2|TRBV7-2|.
TGTGCCAGCAGCTTAGGACCTAGAGGCACCTTC
CASSLGPRGTF
>.|TRBJ2-3|TRBV25-1|TRBD2
TGTGCCAGCAGTGCACTATCGACTAGCGGGAGATCTGCTAATACGCAGTATTTT
CASSALSTSGRSANTQYF